This TCR beta chain came from a study of post-analysis software for immune sequencing data. CDR1 and CDR2 (germline): MNHEY, SVGAGI. The V gene lost 2 bases and the J gene lost 2 bases, with 9 bases spanning the gap. The CDR3 runs 14 residues. TCR beta libraries were prepared from cDNA with unique molecular identifiers. TCRdb ran MiXCR on the PCR reads and lists one entry per CDR3 protein. The data contain approximately 350,000 distinct CDR3 sequences, less than 40% of them singletons. About this clonotype: Its antigen is as yet unknown.

Study results and caveats: Roughly 5 TRBV segments occurring more often in patients than controls included TRBV5-6, TRBV5-1 and TRBV20-1.

The V and J genes are TRBV6-5 and TRBJ1-2; no reliable D call. The sequence derives from a girl aged 5-17 years with multiple sclerosis. The sequencing sample was made of blood. The CDR3 protein is CASSYTRGNYGYTF. CDR3 DNA sequence: TGTGCCAGCAGTTACACCAGAGGCAACTATGGCTACACCTTC.